Following are 22 T cell receptor beta chains from one sample sequenced in a study of blood T cell repertoires in COVID-19. The repertoire was sequenced with immunoSEQ multiplex PCR; TCRdb's copy has only in-frame clones and lacks some. Here the sample spans approximately 130,000 clones, about 85% being singletons. The specimen was peripheral blood. These receptors all come from a human donor in a cohort sampled during active COVID-19.

The chain links TRBV19 to TRBJ2-1; maybe TRBD2 (6 bases). Per the germline V gene, CDR1 is LNHDA and CDR2 is SQIVND (reference sequence). V lost 3 bases to trimming and J lost 5 bases, with 11 bases between them. CDR3 length equals 14 residues. The CDR3 sequence: CASSMRREDNEQFF. CDR3 DNA sequence: TGTGCCAGTAGTATGCGCAGGGAGGACAATGAGCAGTTCTTC. The full variable domain, rest sourced from reference TRBV19 and TRBJ2-1, is DGGITQSPKYLFRKEGQNVTLSCEQNLNHDAMYWYRQDPGQGLRLIYYSQIVNDFQKGDIAEGYSVSREKKESFPLTVTSAQKNPTAFYLCASSMRREDNEQFFGPGTRLTVL.

The rearrangement joins TRBV15 to TRBJ1-2; a weak D match, TRBD1 (5 bases). Germline CDR1 LNHNV, CDR2 YYDKDF (reference sequence). Between the trimmed V and J ends, which lost 5 bases and 4 bases, there was a span of 20 bases. CDR3 length: 16 residues. Written as DNA, the CDR3 is TGTGCCACCAGCTCTGGGTTCGGGGGAGAGTCCTATGGCTACACCTTC. It specifies CATSSGFGGESYGYTF.

The chain carries TRBV19 and TRBJ1-5, with D perhaps matching TRBD1 (5 bases). The length of the CDR3 is 14 residues. Germline CDR1 LNHDA, CDR2 SQIVND (reference sequence). V lost 10 bases and J 3 bases, leaving 16 bases between the germline ends. In DNA, the CDR3 is TGTGCCACGCAGGCCAGGGATCACAATCAGCCCCAGCATTTT. This codes for CATQARDHNQPQHF.

The V call is TRBV18, the J call TRBJ2-5; 13 bases fit TRBD2. V was clipped by 2 bases and J by 2 bases; unmatched bases: 2. Germline CDR1 and CDR2: KGHSH and LQKENI. The CDR3 contains 16 residues. The CDR3 DNA is TGTGCCAGCTCACCAAAGGGACTAGCGGGGCAAGAGACCCAGTACTTC. This encodes CASSPKGLAGQETQYF.

This clone was counted once. The J gene is TRBJ2-7, the V gene TRBV6-2 or TRBV6-3; 7 bases align to TRBD1. V shed 0 bases and J 2 bases; nucleotides not matched to a gene: 7. Looked up from germline, CDR1 is MNHEY and CDR2 is SVGEGT. The CDR3 is 16 amino acids. The CDR3, as DNA: TGTGCCAGCAGTTACTCTGGGACAGCGTCTGCCTACGAGCAGTACTTC. The encoded protein is CASSYSGTASAYEQYF.

The chain joins TRBV7-9 to TRBJ1-2; maybe TRBD1 (6 bases). The germline V and J ends were trimmed by 1 base and 2 bases, with 8 bases remaining between them. Germline CDR1 SEHNR, CDR2 FQNEAQ (reference sequence). This CDR3 has 14 amino acids. The CDR3 DNA is TGTGCCAGCAGCTTAGGAGGACAGAACTATGGCTACACCTTC. This encodes CASSLGGQNYGYTF.

This clone appeared a single time. This chain joins TRBV5-4 and TRBJ2-7, with 9 nucleotides matching TRBD1. The CDR3 loop spans 14 amino acids. Trimming removed 4 bases from V and 5 bases from J; junction bases left unmatched: 7. CDR1 SGHNT and CDR2 YYREEE come from the germline V gene (reference sequence). CDR3 in amino acids: CASSPGTGRDEQYF. The CDR3 DNA is TGTGCCAGCAGCCCTGGGACAGGGAGGGACGAGCAGTACTTC.

The chain employs TRBV3-1 (or the pseudogene TRBV3-2) and TRBJ2-1; a possible D gene is TRBD1 (6 bases). CDR3 length equals 14 residues. The V end lost 6 bases, the J end lost 9 bases, and 18 bases lay between the germline ends. Germline values: CDR1 LGHDT, CDR2 YNNKEL (reference sequence). The CDR3 sequence is CASSVNPLGGEQFF. CDR3 bases: TGTGCCAGCAGTGTCAATCCTCTAGGGGGTGAGCAGTTCTTC.

The chain uses TRBV7-2 and TRBJ2-1, with 7 positions matching TRBD1. The CDR3 is 13 amino acids. Germline-derived CDR1 and CDR2 are SGHTA and FQGNSA. Losses at the gene ends were 5 bases for V and 4 bases for J; bases not matched to a gene: 2. CDR3 nucleotide sequence: TGTGCCAGCAGCACCAGGGGGTACAATGAGCAGTTCTTC. It codes for CASSTRGYNEQFF.

Only one count was recorded for this clone. The gene calls are TRBV5-8 and TRBJ2-3; D is perhaps TRBD1 (5 bases). Germline CDR1 is SGHTS and CDR2 is YDEGEE. CDR3 length equals 13 residues. Trimming removed 1 base at V and 3 bases at J, with 6 bases between. CDR3 loop: CASSLRGTDTQYF. CDR3 bases: TGTGCCAGCAGCTTGAGGGGTACAGATACGCAGTATTTT.

In this sample, this clone turned up a few times. The chain employs TRBV6-6 and TRBJ1-5, with TRBD1 identical over 9 bases. The CDR3 loop spans 15 amino acids. Germline lookup yields CDR1 MNHNY and CDR2 SVGAGI (reference sequence). J gave up 5 bases and V 2 bases, and 4 bases lay outside the gene matches. The CDR3 bases are TGTGCCAGCAGTTACAAAAGGACAGGGGATCAGCCCCAGCATTTT. This encodes CASSYKRTGDQPQHF.

This clone appeared a single time. The rearrangement uses TRBV30 and TRBJ2-5; weak D call: TRBD2 (6 bases). V dropped 3 bases and J dropped 0 bases, with 8 bases sitting between them. The CDR3 extends over 13 amino acids. CDR1 and CDR2 (germline): GTSNPN, SVGIG (reference sequence). CDR3 in DNA: TGTGCCTGGAGCGCGGGGAACCAAGAGACCCAGTACTTC. Protein: CAWSAGNQETQYF. The full variable domain, completed using reference TRBV30 and TRBJ2-5, is SQTIHQWPATLVQPVGSPLSLECTVEGTSNPNLYWYRQAAGRGLQLLFYSVGIGQISSEVPQNLSASRPQDRQFILSSKKLLLSDSGFYLCAWSAGNQETQYFGPGTRLLVL.

This clone was seen only a few times. This chain uses TRBV5-4 with TRBJ1-1; TRBD1 might be the D (6 bases). The CDR3 length is 13 residues. The germline gives CDR1 SGHNT, CDR2 YYREEE (reference sequence). V dropped 4 bases and J dropped 5 bases, with 12 bases sitting between them. The CDR3 here is CASSPRTGTEAFF. The CDR3 coding sequence is TGTGCCAGCAGCCCACGAACAGGGACTGAAGCTTTCTTT.

This chain uses TRBV10-3 with TRBJ2-3; a weak D match, TRBD2 (5 bases). Germline assignment: CDR1 ENHRY and CDR2 SYGVKD. The CDR3 contains 15 residues. Trimming cost V 3 bases and J 0 bases, with 10 bases left between them. The CDR3 DNA reads TGTGCCATCAGTGAAAGAGGGATTAGCACAGATACGCAGTATTTT. Translated, it gives CAISERGISTDTQYF.

The chain recombines TRBV27 with TRBJ1-6; D is possibly TRBD1 (5 bases). V lost 8 bases, J lost 4 bases, and 18 bases lay in between. The germline gives CDR1 MNHEY, CDR2 SMNVEV (reference sequence). This CDR3 has 16 residues. The CDR3 bases are TGTGCCAGCGGATCGGGTTGGGGGGGGTATAATTCACCCCTCCACTTT. This translates into CASGSGWGGYNSPLHF.

This clone was seen a few times. The V and J genes are TRBV6-6 and TRBJ1-4; perhaps TRBD1 as D (6 bases). V shed 7 bases and J shed 0 bases, with 15 bases lying between them. Germline loops: CDR1 MNHNY, CDR2 SVGAGI (reference sequence). This CDR3 has 16 amino acids. The CDR3 DNA follows: TGTGCCAGCACGCTCATACAGGGTGCAACTAATGAAAAACTGTTTTTT. This gives the protein CASTLIQGATNEKLFF.

The chain combines TRBV13 with TRBJ2-3; 10 bases are shared with TRBD2. The CDR3 spans 17 residues. The germline CDR1 and CDR2 sequences are PRHDT and FYEKMQ (reference sequence). Trimming removed 0 bases from V and 2 bases from J; junction bases left unmatched: 5. DNA for the CDR3: TGTGCCAGCAGCTTAGGCCGGCTAGCGGGGGTCACAGATACGCAGTATTTT. It specifies CASSLGRLAGVTDTQYF.

The table lists this clone with a count of one. The junction and the germline gene differ at one end; a read error may be behind it. The sample contains more than one DNA sequence encoding this CDR3. This chain joins TRBV2 and TRBJ1-2, with TRBD1 matching 9 bases. The germline V gene has CDR1 SNHLY and CDR2 FYNNEI. The CDR3 contains 16 residues. The CDR3 is CASSDTGGPMDYGYTF. The CDR3 DNA follows: TGCGCCAGCAGTGACACAGGGGGCCCGATGGACTATGGCTACACCTTC.

V is TRBV19 and J is TRBJ2-3, with 8 bases fitting TRBD2. In germline, CDR1 is LNHDA, CDR2 SQIVND (reference sequence). This CDR3 contains 16 residues. Trimming cost V 4 bases and J 5 bases; bases outside gene matches: 11. The CDR3 DNA follows: TGTGCCAGTAGTAGGCGGCCGGGCGGGGGGCAAGATACGCAGTATTTT. Residues: CASSRRPGGGQDTQYF.

This clone came up once. This chain links TRBV25-1 with TRBJ1-3; 7 bases agree with TRBD1. CDR1 and CDR2 (germline): MGHDK, SYGVNS. The CDR3 spans 17 residues. The V gene end was trimmed by 4 bases and the J gene end by 1 base; junction bases not matched to a gene: 10. This CDR3 is CASSARQGRSSGNTIYF. CDR3 DNA: TGTGCCAGCAGTGCGAGACAGGGCCGATCTTCTGGAAACACCATATATTTT.

The V call is TRBV25-1, the J call TRBJ2-3, with a possible D match to TRBD2 (5 bases). In germline, CDR1 is MGHDK, CDR2 SYGVNS. The CDR3 spans 16 residues. Trimming took off 10 bases at V and 4 bases at J, with 24 bases between the two ends. CDR3 sequence (DNA): TGTGCCACGAGTGGATTAAGTGGGAGCTCAGCAGATACGCAGTATTTT. Residues: CATSGLSGSSADTQYF.

V gene TRBV5-6 combines with J gene TRBJ1-5; D is undetermined. The CDR3 runs to 13 residues. The V end was cut by 0 bases, the J end by 5 bases, with 6 bases between. Germline V CDR1 and CDR2: SGHDT, YYEEEE. CDR3 DNA: TGTGCCAGCAGCTTGGCACAAGATCAGCCCCAGCATTTT. The encoded protein is CASSLAQDQPQHF.